Following are 8 T cell receptor beta chains from one sample sequenced in a study of cytomegalovirus exposure and HLA in healthy donors (dated by TCRdb to 2015 to 2018). Libraries were built with the immunoSEQ multiplex PCR assay. For the multiplex PCR, a mixture combining 60 forward primers for TCR Vbeta segments and 13 reverse primers for TCR Jbeta segments was used. TCRdb limited this immuneACCESS table to in-frame rearrangements with V and J called. A share of clones is missing; checked studies link under half to unresolved V genes, and the rest is unexplained. For this sample there are 150,000 to 200,000 clones; approximately 85% appear just once. The ten largest clones represent about 2.5% of the sample. Sample: PBMCs. The receptors here all came from a woman aged 45-65 years in good health and CMV-seronegative.

The V and J genes are TRBV14 and TRBJ2-1; the match to TRBD2 covers 11 bases. The CDR3 is 19 amino acids. The trim removed 2 bases at V and 0 bases at J, leaving 9 bases unmatched. Germline lookup yields CDR1 SGHDN and CDR2 FVKESK. The CDR3 loop reads CASSQTKHSGRASYNEQFF. The DNA of the CDR3 is TGTGCCAGCAGCCAAACTAAGCATAGCGGGAGGGCCTCCTACAATGAGCAGTTCTTC.

This clone was observed a handful of times. This sequence joins TRBV1 and TRBJ2-7; the table gives TRBD1 as D, unverified against the DNA. TRBV1 is recorded as a pseudogene. The CDR3 is 14 amino acids. The CDR3 here is CTSSPGQGDYEQYF. DNA for the CDR3: TGCACCAGCAGCCCGGGACAGGGAGACTACGAGCAGTACTTC.

The CDR3 region is CAIPAKPFYEQYF. The CDR3 DNA reads as TGCGCCATTCCCGCCAAGCCCTTCTACGAGCAGTACTTC. V gene TRBV5-1 combines with J gene TRBJ2-7; D is uncertain. Trimming removed 9 bases at V and 3 bases at J, with 16 bases between. The CDR3 length is 13 residues. Germline lookup yields CDR1 SGHRS and CDR2 YFSETQ.

J is TRBJ2-7 and V is TRBV28; D remains unclear. Trimming shortened V by 3 bases and J by 1 base, and 13 bases separated the two germline ends. This CDR3 is built from 15 residues. Germline values: CDR1 MDHEN, CDR2 SYDVKM. CDR3 in amino acids: CASSFGGSNSYEQYF. CDR3 nucleotides: TGTGCCAGCAGTTTTGGCGGTAGCAATTCCTACGAGCAGTACTTC.

In DNA, the CDR3 is TGTGCCAGTAGTTCACAGGGGGCCGGGGAGCTGTTTTTT. Translated: CASSSQGAGELFF. The chain couples TRBV19 to TRBJ2-2, with 8 nucleotides matching TRBD1. With V trimmed by 5 bases and J by 6 bases, 2 bases remained unmatched. Germline V gene sequence: CDR1 LNHDA, CDR2 SQIVND (reference sequence). The CDR3 contains 13 residues.

The chain has TRBV28 and TRBJ2-7; possibly TRBD1 for D (6 bases). V lost 11 bases to trimming and J lost 1 base, with 15 bases between them. CDR1 is MDHEN and CDR2 is SYDVKM in the germline V gene. This CDR3 is built from 13 residues. This chain's CDR3 is CACSLGGSYEQYF. The DNA for the CDR3 is TGTGCCTGCTCCTTAGGGGGATCCTACGAGCAGTACTTC.

J is TRBJ2-5 and V is TRBV4-3; 7 positions match TRBD2. The V and J ends lost 0 bases and 5 bases, in that order; junction bases with no gene match: 15. Germline V gene data show CDR1 as LGHNA and CDR2 as YSLEER. The CDR3 consists of 18 residues. CDR3 sequence: CASSQESASGSFRETQYF. CDR3 nucleotides: TGCGCCAGCAGCCAAGAGAGTGCTAGCGGCTCCTTCAGGGAGACCCAGTACTTC.

The chain combines TRBV11-2 with TRBJ1-4; no clear D. This CDR3 spans 15 amino acids. V lost 6 bases, J lost 4 bases, and 15 bases lay in between. Germline loops: CDR1 SGHAT, CDR2 FQNNGV. Here the CDR3 reads CASSPRSGNNEKLFF. The CDR3 nucleotides read TGTGCCAGCAGTCCCCGGTCCGGTAATAATGAAAAACTGTTTTTT.